The 26 T cell receptor beta chains below were found in one sample sequenced in a study of vaccination effects on CD4 cells after COVID-19. The protocol was immunoSEQ multiplex PCR, while the TCRdb copy is restricted to in-frame clones and leaves out a portion. The sample consists of under 80,000 clones, roughly 73% of them appearing once. The antigens of these receptors remain unknown. Before sequencing took place, the ViraFEST assay used viral peptide pools to expand antigen-specific CD4+ T cells. Following an approximately ten-day culture, CD4+ T cells were purified. SARS-CoV-2 infected the person between March and December 2020, as confirmed by PCR. The starting material was CD4+ T cells from PBMCs cultured with HIV peptides, obtained before COVID-19 vaccination. As for subset: HIV-1 Nef peptide pool negative control/reference culture. Receptor source: a human donor who had a prior SARS-CoV-2 infection.

The chain carries TRBV6-2 or TRBV6-3 and TRBJ1-5; possible D gene TRBD1, 6 bases. The CDR3 has 15 amino acids. CDR1 and CDR2 from the germline V gene are MNHEY and SVGEGT. V was cut by 6 bases and J by 2 bases, with 14 bases left in between. CDR3 loop: CASSLQGRGNQPQHF. CDR3 DNA: TGTGCCAGCAGCCTACAGGGCAGAGGCAATCAGCCCCAGCATTTT.

The V and J genes are TRBV7-9 and TRBJ2-4, with TRBD2 identical over 9 bases. V was pared by 1 base and J by 4 bases, with 8 bases of the junction left unmatched. Germline V gives CDR1 SEHNR, CDR2 FQNEAQ (reference sequence). This CDR3 has 17 amino acids. This CDR3 is CASSLGGLAGAKNIQYF. CDR3 sequence (DNA): TGTGCCAGCAGCTTAGGTGGATTAGCGGGGGCGAAAAACATTCAGTACTTC.

V and J are TRBV28 and TRBJ2-2; 8 bases line up with TRBD2. The CDR3 is 16 residues long. Looked up from germline, CDR1 is MDHEN and CDR2 is SYDVKM. Unmatched junction bases numbered 8, after V lost 0 bases and J lost 8 bases. The CDR3 DNA reads TGTGCCAGCAGTTTATGGGGAGCGGGAGTAAGGGGGGAGCTGTTTTTT. As protein: CASSLWGAGVRGELFF.

This chain joins TRBV7-9 and TRBJ1-4, with TRBD1 matching over 8 bases. The CDR3 is made up of 14 amino acids. V lost 5 bases to trimming and J lost 8 bases; unmatched junction nucleotides: 7. Germline assignment: CDR1 SEHNR and CDR2 FQNEAQ (reference sequence). The CDR3 DNA follows: TGTGCCAGCAGCCTGGACAGGGTGTACGAAAAACTGTTTTTT. This encodes CASSLDRVYEKLFF.

Only a few counts were recorded for this clone. This chain joins TRBV12-3 or TRBV12-4 and TRBJ1-5, with 7 bases lining up with TRBD1. The CDR3 is 13 residues long. The V and J ends lost 5 bases and 11 bases, in that order; junction bases with no gene match: 9. DNA for the CDR3: TGTGCCAGCAGTACCGGGACAGTAATCTCCCAGCATTTT. It specifies CASSTGTVISQHF.

This clone turned up a few times. The rearrangement uses TRBV30 and TRBJ2-5; 7 bases line up with TRBD2. CDR1 is GTSNPN and CDR2 is SVGIG in the germline V gene (reference sequence). Trimming cost V 0 bases and J 5 bases; bases outside gene matches: 9. The CDR3 is made up of 15 amino acids. The CDR3, as DNA: TGTGCCTGGAGTGTACACGGGGGGATAAGGGAGACCCAGTACTTC. Its translation is CAWSVHGGIRETQYF.

The chain uses TRBV6-5 and TRBJ1-5; D remains unclear. Trimming cost V 6 bases and J 5 bases, with 11 bases left between them. Looked up from germline, CDR1 is MNHEY and CDR2 is SVGAGI. This CDR3 is 13 amino acids long. In nucleotides, the CDR3 is TGTGCCAGCAGGGTGGGATGGGATCAGCCCCAGCATTTT. Translating gives CASRVGWDQPQHF.

V and J are TRBV5-5 and TRBJ2-7; 7 bases fit TRBD2. The V gene's germline CDR1 is SGHKS and CDR2 YYEKEE (reference sequence). The CDR3 contains 15 residues. Unmatched junction bases numbered 10, after V lost 4 bases and J lost 3 bases. The CDR3 DNA reads TGTGCCAGCAGCACGGCCCCAGGGAGGGACTACGAGCAGTACTTC. As protein: CASSTAPGRDYEQYF.

This clone was seen just once. Compared with germline, one end of the junction differs, possibly owing to a read error. J is TRBJ2-7 and V is TRBV7-2; possibly TRBD1 or TRBD2 for D (5 bases each). Germline V gene data show CDR1 as SGHTA and CDR2 as FQGNSA. This CDR3 is 15 amino acids long. CDR3: CASSLAGTYSYEQYF. CDR3 bases: TGTGCCAGCAGCCTAGCCGGGACGTACTCCTACGAGCAGTACTTC.

This clone was observed a handful of times. This rearrangement joins TRBV11-2 to TRBJ2-7; TRBD2 agrees at 7 bases. Per the germline V gene, CDR1 is SGHAT and CDR2 is FQNNGV. V trimming: 5 bases; J trimming: 2 bases; junction bases outside the gene matches: 3. This CDR3 comprises 13 residues. The CDR3 here is CASSAAGAYEQYF. The CDR3 nucleotides read TGTGCCAGCAGCGCGGCGGGGGCCTACGAGCAGTACTTC.

V is TRBV10-3 and J is TRBJ2-7, with a tentative D call TRBD1 (6 bases). Between the trimmed V and J ends, which lost 6 bases and 1 base, there was a span of 10 bases. The CDR3 covers 13 residues. Germline-derived CDR1 and CDR2 are ENHRY and SYGVKD. The CDR3 DNA reads as TGTGCCATCAGCGACCAGGGGTCCTACGAGCAGTACTTC. This gives the protein CAISDQGSYEQYF.

The rearrangement links TRBV2 to TRBJ2-3, with D unresolved. Trimming stripped 4 bases from V and 2 bases from J, with 7 bases between. This CDR3 is built from 13 residues. The germline gives CDR1 SNHLY, CDR2 FYNNEI. CDR3 loop: CASSGAYTDTQYF. CDR3 DNA: TGTGCCAGCAGTGGGGCCTACACAGATACGCAGTATTTT. Full variable domain (remainder filled in from reference TRBV2 and TRBJ2-3): EPEVTQTPSHQVTQMGQEVILRCVPISNHLYFYWYRQILGQKVEFLVSFYNNEISEKSEIFDDQFSVERPDGSNFTLKIRSTKLEDSAMYFCASSGAYTDTQYFGPGTRLTVL.

This clone has only a few counts. The V call is TRBV7-2, the J call TRBJ2-3, with 7 positions matching TRBD2. CDR1 and CDR2 (germline): SGHTA, FQGNSA. V shed 4 bases, J shed 0 bases, and the junction held 4 bases outside the gene matches. This CDR3 comprises 15 residues. The CDR3 reads CASSYRRESTDTQYF. In nucleotides, the CDR3 is TGTGCCAGCAGCTATAGGCGGGAGAGCACAGATACGCAGTATTTT.

DNA for the CDR3: TGTGCCAGCAGCCCACAAACCGGGGAGCTGTTTTTT. Its protein product is CASSPQTGELFF. The chain is built from TRBV6-6 and TRBJ2-2; D gene ambiguous. CDR1 is MNHNY and CDR2 is SVGAGI in the germline V gene (reference sequence). V was pared by 6 bases and J by 5 bases, with 7 bases between. The CDR3 spans 12 residues.

The rearrangement links TRBV11-3 to TRBJ2-7; a weak D match, TRBD2 (6 bases). This CDR3 contains 12 residues. The V and J ends lost 5 bases and 5 bases respectively, with 10 bases between them. CDR1 and CDR2 (germline): SGHNT, YENEEA. The CDR3 region has the DNA TGTGCCAGCAGCCCGACGGGGGACGAGCAGTACTTC. Amino acid sequence: CASSPTGDEQYF.

This clone was recorded once. V and J are TRBV5-4 and TRBJ2-2; D remains ambiguous. Germline V gene lookup returns CDR1 SGHNT and CDR2 YYREEE (reference sequence). Deletions cut 2 bases from V and 6 bases from J, with 5 bases between. The CDR3 covers 12 residues. In nucleotides, the CDR3 is TGTGCCAGCAGCTTCCTTCCCGGGGAGCTGTTTTTT. Translation gives CASSFLPGELFF.

This chain uses TRBV6-1 with TRBJ2-3; D not resolved. Germline CDR1 and CDR2: MNHNS and SASEGT. The CDR3 is 13 amino acids. Trimming left V 5 bases short and J 6 bases short, with 12 bases between. CDR3 nucleotides: TGTGCCAGCAGTTCCATGTTATCGGATACGCAGTATTTT. Its protein is CASSSMLSDTQYF.

The rearrangement uses TRBV6-5 and TRBJ1-6; D gene ambiguous. CDR3 length: 12 residues. The germline gives CDR1 MNHEY, CDR2 SVGAGI. V dropped 7 bases and J dropped 9 bases, with 10 bases sitting between them. CDR3 amino acids: CASNSYGSPLHF. CDR3 nucleotides: TGTGCCAGCAATTCGTACGGTTCACCCCTCCACTTT.

In nucleotides, the CDR3 is TGCAGCGTCGCCTACACGGGTGTAGCCAAAAACATTCAGTACTTC. Its translation is CSVAYTGVAKNIQYF. V and J are TRBV29-1 and TRBJ2-4; D remains unclear. V lost 6 bases, J lost 0 bases, and 15 bases lay in between. Looked up from germline, CDR1 is SQVTM and CDR2 is ANQGSEA. The CDR3 contains 15 residues.

This chain joins TRBV7-8 and TRBJ1-5; D is undetermined. CDR1 and CDR2 (germline): SGHVS, FQNEAQ. This CDR3 region has 18 residues. The V gene lost 0 bases and the J gene lost 0 bases, with 15 bases spanning the gap. Here the CDR3 reads CASSLATRADISNQPQHF. The CDR3 DNA is TGTGCCAGCAGCTTAGCGACGCGGGCAGATATTAGCAATCAGCCCCAGCATTTT.

The V and J genes are TRBV19 and TRBJ1-1; TRBD1 might be the D (5 bases). CDR1 and CDR2 from the germline V gene are LNHDA and SQIVND (reference sequence). There are 16 residues in the CDR3. Trimming removed 1 base from V and 0 bases from J, with 12 bases in between. The CDR3 nucleotides are TGTGCCAGTAGTATAGGGGGCGGGCAGTTGAACACTGAAGCTTTCTTT. Protein sequence: CASSIGGGQLNTEAFF. The variable domain in full, with the rest retrieved from reference TRBV19 and TRBJ1-1, is DGGITQSPKYLFRKEGQNVTLSCEQNLNHDAMYWYRQDPGQGLRLIYYSQIVNDFQKGDIAEGYSVSREKKESFPLTVTSAQKNPTAFYLCASSIGGGQLNTEAFFGQGTRLTVV.

About this clone itself: The junction and the germline gene differ at one end; a read error may be behind it. V and J are TRBV2 and TRBJ2-3; the D gene is possibly TRBD2 (5 bases). This CDR3 has 13 residues. The V gene's germline CDR1 is SNHLY and CDR2 FYNNEI. CDR3 amino acids: CASREGLADTQYF. The DNA for the CDR3 is TGTGCCAGCAGAGAAGGACTCGCAGATACGCAGTATTTT.

The rearrangement joins TRBV7-8 to TRBJ1-6; D call uncertain. The CDR3 has 11 residues. Trimming stripped 1 base from V and 8 bases from J, with 0 bases between. CDR1 and CDR2 (germline): SGHVS, FQNEAQ. The CDR3 loop reads CASSLDSPLHF. The CDR3 nucleotides are TGTGCCAGCAGCTTAGATTCACCCCTCCACTTT.

This clone was seen only once. The CDR3 nucleotides are TGTGCCAGCAGTGAAGAAGCCTTAAATTTCAGGTATAGCAATCAGCCCCAGCATTTT. This encodes CASSEEALNFRYSNQPQHF. The chain links TRBV6-1 to TRBJ1-5; D is uncertain. In germline, CDR1 is MNHNS, CDR2 SASEGT. The CDR3 runs 19 residues. Trimming took off 1 base at V and 0 bases at J, with 19 bases between the two ends.

This clone was observed a handful of times. The rearrangement joins TRBV10-3 to TRBJ1-2; the D gene is possibly TRBD1 (5 bases). With 4 bases removed from V and 4 bases from J, the gap between germline ends came to 16 bases. This CDR3 spans 15 amino acids. Germline CDR1 reads ENHRY; CDR2 reads SYGVKD. The CDR3 region has the DNA TGTGCCATCAGTGCCTCCTCGACAGTGTCCTATGGCTACACCTTC. Amino acid sequence: CAISASSTVSYGYTF.

The chain has TRBV6-5 and TRBJ1-4; D is unresolved. V was trimmed by 0 bases and J by 0 bases, leaving 8 bases between them. There are 16 residues in the CDR3. Looked up from germline, CDR1 is MNHEY and CDR2 is SVGAGI. DNA for the CDR3: TGTGCCAGCAGTTACTCGCCTTTTGCAACTAATGAAAAACTGTTTTTT. This gives the protein CASSYSPFATNEKLFF.